This section outlines one TCR beta chain sequence together with its context. The antigen remains undetermined. 13 Jbeta primers and 60 Vbeta primers were used for the PCR. Using immunoSEQ multiplex PCR, the repertoire was profiled, and TCRdb retains in-frame clones only, with some absent. The sample comprises roughly 200,000 clones, around 80% of which are singletons, and 3.5% to 4.5% rests with the top ten. The data originate from a study of cytomegalovirus exposure and HLA in healthy donors. Regarding the study as a whole: A cluster of highly shared sequence variants was likely a sequencing artifact.

Trimming took off 5 bases at V and 5 bases at J, with 12 bases between the two ends. Germline lookup yields CDR1 SEHNR and CDR2 FQNEAQ (reference sequence). The CDR3 spans 13 residues. This sequence joins TRBV7-9 and TRBJ2-5, with D maybe TRBD1 (5 bases). Material for sequencing was PBMCs. This receptor was identified in a woman in her sixties or seventies in good health and CMV-seropositive. The CDR3 nucleotides are TGTGCCAGCAGCGCAGGGTCGATGGAGACCCAGTACTTC. This encodes CASSAGSMETQYF.